This entry is about one TCR beta chain. Its target is unknown. The PCR was carried out with 60 Vbeta primers and 13 Jbeta primers. TCRdb keeps only in-frame clones here, not all; method: immunoSEQ multiplex PCR. The table shows 72,000 or so clones, with over 60% occurring only once. The data derive from a study of cytomegalovirus exposure and HLA in healthy donors. General study results and limits: The study found most TCR sequences rare, yet found some public TCRs in many donors.

CDR1 and CDR2 (germline): SGHNT, YYREEE (reference sequence). The CDR3 has 17 amino acids. V shed 3 bases and J 4 bases; nucleotides not matched to a gene: 8. The sequencing sample was made of PBMCs. The receptor's source is a woman aged 45-59 years in good health and CMV-seronegative. The J gene is TRBJ2-5, the V gene TRBV5-4, with 14 bases identical to TRBD2. CDR3 sequence: CASSSLTSGRAGETQYF. The CDR3 DNA reads TGTGCCAGCAGCTCCCTGACTAGCGGGAGGGCGGGAGAGACCCAGTACTTC.